This T cell receptor (beta chain) originates from a study of blood T cell repertoires in COVID-19. Study-wide context: Donors in the United States, Italy and Spain gave samples during acute or convalescent COVID-19. PBMCs, B-cell-depleted T cells, or T cells were the source of the cDNA or gDNA that made up the material.

Original processing methods: From reference gene primer amplification, estimates of nucleated cell counts were derived. The method was immunoSEQ multiplex PCR; TCRdb's version includes in-frame clones alone and lacks a portion of them. V and J calls and clone size come straight from that table; D and trimming were deduced from the DNA. This table has 280,000 or so clones, 70% to 90% appearing once. The ends were cut back, 0 bases at V and 4 bases at J, with 8 bases in the middle. The CDR3 is made up of 14 amino acids. The germline V gene encodes CDR1 SGHRS and CDR2 YFSETQ. Note on this clone: Other DNA sequences within the sample encode an identical CDR3.

The source of this sequence is a woman in her twenties or thirties who had recovered from COVID-19. Sequenced sample: peripheral blood. V is TRBV5-1 and J is TRBJ1-5; D possibly corresponds to TRBD1 (5 bases). The CDR3 coding sequence is TGCGCCAGCAGCTTGGACGGGGGAAATCAGCCCCAGCATTTT. This translates into CASSLDGGNQPQHF.